A selection of T cell receptor beta chains follows, all from one sample in a study of T cell responses to AZD1222 COVID-19 vaccine. Method: immunoSEQ multiplex PCR; TCRdb's copy keeps in-frame clones and lacks some. The sample consists of about 86,000 clones, about 72% of them appearing once. The sample consisted of peripheral blood, taken on day 0 of AZD1222 vaccination. Receptors originate from an adult in good health. The CDR3 runs from the conserved cysteine through the conserved F or W. The order of the fields is clone size, V gene, J gene, D gene, CDR3 protein, CDR3 DNA. The D gene is left open where the match is weak. The listing skips clone size in some rows; elsewhere it reads once, few, many or a size class.

clone_size: once; v_call: TRBV6-2/TRBV6-3; j_call: TRBJ2-3; d_call: NA; cdr3_aa: CASSYSDTDTQYF; cdr3_nt: TGTGCCAGCAGTTACTCGGACACAGATACGCAGTATTTT
clone_size: once; v_call: TRBV19; j_call: TRBJ1-1; d_call: NA; cdr3_aa: CASSISGQPPTEAFF; cdr3_nt: TGTGCCAGTAGTATTAGCGGACAGCCACCTACTGAAGCTTTCTTT
clone_size: few; v_call: TRBV6-5; j_call: TRBJ2-1; d_call: NA; cdr3_aa: CASRSTKWEENEQFF; cdr3_nt: TGTGCCAGCAGGTCTACCAAATGGGAGGAGAATGAGCAGTTCTTC
clone_size: once; v_call: TRBV7-9; j_call: TRBJ1-4; d_call: NA; cdr3_aa: CASSRGLGEKLFF; cdr3_nt: TGTGCCAGCAGCCGAGGTTTAGGGGAAAAACTGTTTTTT
clone_size: NA; v_call: TRBV4-1; j_call: TRBJ2-1; d_call: NA; cdr3_aa: CASSQPRSTYNEQFF; cdr3_nt: TGCGCCAGCAGCCAACCAAGATCGACCTACAATGAGCAGTTCTTC
clone_size: NA; v_call: TRBV28; j_call: TRBJ2-7; d_call: NA; cdr3_aa: CASSFRYEQYF; cdr3_nt: TGTGCCAGCAGTTTCAGGTACGAGCAGTACTTC
clone_size: NA; v_call: TRBV9; j_call: TRBJ2-5; d_call: TRBD2; cdr3_aa: CASSERTSGSWGYQETQYF; cdr3_nt: TGTGCCAGCAGCGAAAGGACTAGCGGGAGTTGGGGGTACCAAGAGACCCAGTACTTC
clone_size: NA; v_call: TRBV7-2; j_call: TRBJ1-1; d_call: TRBD1; cdr3_aa: CASGQGQGRKAFF; cdr3_nt: TGTGCCAGCGGGCAGGGACAGGGAAGAAAGGCTTTCTTT
clone_size: NA; v_call: TRBV18; j_call: TRBJ2-6; d_call: TRBD1; cdr3_aa: CASSLEDRGGANVLTF; cdr3_nt: TGTGCCAGCTCACTGGAGGACAGGGGTGGGGCCAACGTCCTGACTTTC
clone_size: NA; v_call: TRBV12-3/TRBV12-4; j_call: TRBJ2-7; d_call: NA; cdr3_aa: CASSSRDRNEQYF; cdr3_nt: TGTGCCAGCAGTTCCCGCGACCGGAACGAGCAGTACTTC